The 15 T cell receptor beta chains given below trace back to one sample, sequenced in a study of tumor and adjacent non-tumor tissue in lung cancer. No cell sorting was done before RNA was extracted from the tissue. More than 3 cm separated this lung sample from the edge of the tumor. The library came from three nested PCR rounds adapted from ARM-PCR protocols. Via MiXCR, TCRdb re-called the multiplex PCR reads, giving one row per CDR3 protein. This sample has 100,000 or so distinct CDR3 sequences; less than 75% occur once, and the top ten carry roughly a fifth. The sequenced sample consisted of distant non-tumor lung tissue. Every receptor here comes from a man aged 25 to 40 with non-small cell lung cancer.

Notes on this clonotype: The junction departs from germline at one end; a sequencing error may be responsible. The gene calls are TRBV11-2 and TRBJ2-4; D gene ambiguous. The CDR3 length is 17 residues. Germline CDR1 reads SGHAT; CDR2 reads FQNNGV. For the CDR3, the DNA is TGTGCGAGCAGCTTAGGTAGTCAGCCACTAGCCAAAAACATTCAGTACTTC. Translated, it gives CASSLGSQPLAKNIQYF.

The chain recombines TRBV20-1 with TRBJ2-2, with 10 bases aligning to TRBD1. Germline V gives CDR1 DFQATT, CDR2 SNEGSKA (reference sequence). The CDR3 contains 14 residues. The CDR3 nucleotides read TGCAGAGCTTGGGACAGGGGAGGTACCGGGGAGCTGTTTTTT. This gives the protein CRAWDRGGTGELFF.

A note on this clonotype: A read error may account for a junction end that differs from germline. The chain employs TRBV29-1 and TRBJ1-2, with D uncertain. Per germline, CDR1 SQVTM and CDR2 ANQGSEA. The CDR3 runs to 13 residues. The CDR3 DNA reads TGCAGCGTGACCCTGGGCCGCCTGTTTGGCTACACTTTC. Amino acid sequence: CSVTLGRLFGYTF.

About this clonotype itself: Here the CDR3 omits its conserved ending phenylalanine or tryptophan, so a read error is the likely source. The chain recombines TRBV6-2 or TRBV6-3 with TRBJ1-1; no clear D. Looked up from germline, CDR1 is MNHEY and CDR2 is SVGEGT. CDR3 length equals 14 residues. The CDR3 loop reads CASSYSTMNTGAFL. Here the CDR3 DNA reads TGTGCCAGCAGTTATTCCACCATGAACACTGGAGCTTTCTTA.

The rearrangement links TRBV5-8 to TRBJ2-1; the D gene is possibly TRBD1 (6 bases). Germline CDR1 is SGHTS and CDR2 is YDEGEE. This CDR3 contains 15 residues. Trimming removed 4 bases from V and 3 bases from J, with 14 bases in between. The DNA of the CDR3 is TGTGCCAGCAGCCTGGAAGGGGGAAACTACAATGAGCAGTTCTTC. Residues: CASSLEGGNYNEQFF.

The CDR3 here is CASSLDLAGGRRARQFF. CDR3 DNA sequence: TGTGCCAGCAGCTTAGATTTAGCGGGGGGGCGGAGGGCGCGCCAGTTCTTC. V usage is TRBV7-2 and J usage is TRBJ2-1; 11 bases fit TRBD2. V shed 1 base, J shed 13 bases, and the junction held 15 bases outside the gene matches. The CDR3 covers 17 residues. The germline V gene encodes CDR1 SGHTA and CDR2 FQGNSA.

The chain couples TRBV7-3 to TRBJ1-1; D is undetermined. Germline-derived CDR1 and CDR2 are SGHTA and FQGTGA. Trimming pared 5 bases from V and 6 bases from J, leaving 13 bases between. There are 13 residues in the CDR3. CDR3 sequence: CASSPDPGAEAFF. The CDR3 nucleotides are TGTGCCAGCAGCCCCGACCCTGGGGCTGAAGCTTTCTTT.

As for this clonotype: One junction end does not reproduce the germline sequence, and a read error may be involved. The genes are TRBV11-2 and TRBJ2-7; 7 bases are a match to TRBD2. Germline lookup yields CDR1 SGHAT and CDR2 FQNNGV. This CDR3 region has 15 residues. The CDR3 bases are TGTGTCAGCAGCTCCCTGGGCGGGAGAGAGGGCGAGCAGTATTTC. Protein product: CVSSSLGGREGEQYF.

There are a few counts of this clonotype. A much larger clone sits a single nucleotide away, making a read error possible. J is TRBJ2-5 and V is TRBV12-3 or TRBV12-4, with TRBD2 matching over 8 bases. The length of the CDR3 is 13 residues. CDR3 sequence reads: CASSLGGGRTSQF. The DNA for the CDR3 is TGTGCCAGCAGTTTAGGTGGAGGACGGACTAGCCAGTTC.

This clonotype has just one count. This clone may be a read error of a much larger clone one base away. Written as DNA, the CDR3 is TGTGTCAGCAGTTTTGAGACCCAGTACTTC. Encoded protein: CVSSFETQYF. The chain joins TRBV28 to TRBJ2-5, with unresolved D. The CDR3 has 10 residues. Per the germline V gene, CDR1 is MDHEN and CDR2 is SYDVKM.

As for this clonotype: One end of the junction fails to match germline, which may point to a read error. The J gene is TRBJ2-7, the V gene TRBV12-3 or TRBV12-4; no clear D gene. The CDR3 runs 13 residues. The chain's CDR3 is CASSFSGTDEQHF. CDR3 nucleotide sequence: TGTGCCAGCAGTTTTTCCGGTACTGACGAGCAGCACTTC.

The chain couples TRBV11-3 to TRBJ2-7, with D unclear. Deletions cut 7 bases from V and 2 bases from J, with 15 bases between. The CDR3 extends over 14 amino acids. CDR1 SGHNT and CDR2 YENEEA come from the germline V gene. The DNA for the CDR3 is TGTGCCAGCAACTCGCGGCACGGAACCTACGAGCAGTACTTC. Translation gives CASNSRHGTYEQYF. Supplemented by reference TRBV11-3 and TRBJ2-7, the full variable domain reads EAGVVQSPRYKIIEKKQPVAFWCNPISGHNTLYWYLQNLGQGPELLIRYENEEAVDDSQLPKDRFSAERLKGVDSTLKIQPAELGDSAVYLCASNSRHGTYEQYFGPGTRLTVT.

This clonotype is classed as medium-sized (0.01 to 0.1%). The V call is TRBV11-2, the J call TRBJ2-5, with a weak D call TRBD2 (6 bases). The CDR3 is made up of 15 amino acids. Trimming left V 8 bases short and J 4 bases short, with 20 bases between. Per germline, CDR1 SGHAT and CDR2 FQNNGV. CDR3 sequence: CASSLSMGGRETQYF. DNA for the CDR3: TGTGCCAGCTCCCTTTCTATGGGGGGACGAGAGACCCAGTACTTC.

With regard to this clonotype: The final CDR3 position lacks the conserved phenylalanine or tryptophan, pointing to a likely read error. The chain combines TRBV5-6 with TRBJ2-2; 7 nucleotides align to TRBD2. CDR1 is SGHDT, CDR2 YYEEEE, per germline. J gave up 5 bases and V 9 bases, and 16 bases lay outside the gene matches. The CDR3 sequence is 16 residues long. DNA of the CDR3: TGTGCCATCAGTAAACCAAGCGGGGCGTTTACCGGGGAGCTGTTTTAT. This gives the protein CAISKPSGAFTGELFY.

On this clonotype: A read error is possible here, since a much larger clone lies one base away. A read error is likely, as this CDR3 ends without the conserved phenylalanine or tryptophan. The J gene is TRBJ2-5, the V gene TRBV12-3 or TRBV12-4; D is possibly TRBD1 or TRBD2 (5 bases each). The CDR3 has 14 amino acids. V was shortened by 5 bases and J by 3 bases, with 13 bases between the two germline ends. This chain's CDR3 is CASSGGPLKETQYL. The CDR3 DNA is TGTGCCAGCAGTGGGGGACCATTAAAAGAGACCCAGTACTTA.